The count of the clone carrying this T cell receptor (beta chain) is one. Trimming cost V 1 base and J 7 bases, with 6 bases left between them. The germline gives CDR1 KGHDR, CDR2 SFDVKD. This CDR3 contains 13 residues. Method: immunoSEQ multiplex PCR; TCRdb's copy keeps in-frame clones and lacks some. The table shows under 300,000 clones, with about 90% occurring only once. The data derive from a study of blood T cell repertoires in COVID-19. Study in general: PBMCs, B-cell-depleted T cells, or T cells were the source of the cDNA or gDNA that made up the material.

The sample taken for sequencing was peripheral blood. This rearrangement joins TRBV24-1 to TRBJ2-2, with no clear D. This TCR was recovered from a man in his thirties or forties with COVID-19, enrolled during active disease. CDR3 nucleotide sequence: TGTGCCACCAGTGATTTTACGGGCGGGGAGCTGTTTTTT. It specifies CATSDFTGGELFF.